The 20 T cell receptor beta chains below were found in one sample sequenced in a study of shared clonotypes between healthy human individuals. The table came from immunoSEQ multiplex PCR; TCRdb's copy has only in-frame clones and leaves some out. The sample includes about 1.5 million clones, roughly 96% of them seen just once. The sample consisted of naive CD4+ T cells sorted from blood. Subset of the sample: CD45RA+ positively selected. These receptors came from a man aged 30-40 years in good health.

The CDR3 loop is CASSIARQPLYEQYF. The CDR3 DNA sequence: TGTGCCAGTAGTATAGCGAGACAGCCTTTATACGAGCAGTACTTC. The chain recombines TRBV19 with TRBJ2-7; tentatively, D is TRBD1 (5 bases). Germline V gene lookup returns CDR1 LNHDA and CDR2 SQIVND (reference sequence). The germline V and J ends were trimmed by 1 base and 4 bases, with 14 bases remaining between them. The CDR3 is made up of 15 amino acids.

J is TRBJ2-7 and V is TRBV7-9, with TRBD1 as a possible D gene (6 bases). V was trimmed by 2 bases and J by 0 bases, leaving 11 bases between them. CDR1 SEHNR and CDR2 FQNEAQ come from the germline V gene (reference sequence). The CDR3 covers 15 residues. The DNA for the CDR3 is TGTGCCAGCAGCTTAAGGACAGCCAACTCCTACGAGCAGTACTTC. Translation gives CASSLRTANSYEQYF.

The V gene is TRBV5-1, the J gene TRBJ2-1, with 8 bases matching TRBD1. There are 15 residues in the CDR3. Germline V gene lookup returns CDR1 SGHRS and CDR2 YFSETQ. V was clipped by 4 bases and J by 8 bases; unmatched bases: 11. CDR3 region: CASSPRDRNAHEQFF. CDR3 DNA sequence: TGCGCCAGCAGCCCCCGGGACAGGAACGCTCATGAGCAGTTCTTC. Complete variable domain (other parts from reference TRBV5-1 and TRBJ2-1): KAGVTQTPRYLIKTRGQQVTLSCSPISGHRSVSWYQQTPGQGLQFLFEYFSETQRNKGNFPGRFSGRQFSNSRSEMNVSTLELGDSALYLCASSPRDRNAHEQFFGPGTRLTVL.

The rearrangement links TRBV6-5 to TRBJ1-4; D is undetermined. This CDR3 has 15 amino acids. Germline CDR1 and CDR2: MNHEY and SVGAGI. V lost 8 bases and J 1 base, leaving 14 bases between the germline ends. DNA for the CDR3: TGTGCCAGCTCGGGCAGCTTTCGAACTAATGAAAAACTGTTTTTT. Protein sequence: CASSGSFRTNEKLFF.

Turning to this clone: Different DNA sequences within this sample yield the same CDR3. The gene calls are TRBV5-4 and TRBJ2-3; TRBD2 matches at 7 bases. The CDR3 extends over 15 amino acids. Germline CDR1 SGHNT, CDR2 YYREEE (reference sequence). The junction had 4 bases not matched to a gene; V was cut back by 3 bases and J by 0 bases. The CDR3 DNA follows: TGTGCCAGCAGCTCCCGGACTAGGAGCACAGATACGCAGTATTTT. This encodes CASSSRTRSTDTQYF.

The chain is built from TRBV10-3 and TRBJ1-4, with 8 bases fitting TRBD1. The CDR3 spans 13 residues. After removal of 10 bases from V and 3 bases from J, the junction contained 4 bases not matched to a gene. CDR1 ENHRY and CDR2 SYGVKD come from the germline V gene. DNA of the CDR3: TGTGCCAGCAACAGGGGGGCTAATGAAAAACTGTTTTTT. This gives the protein CASNRGANEKLFF.

The J gene is TRBJ2-3, the V gene TRBV18; D gene unclear. Between the trimmed V and J ends, which lost 3 bases and 1 base, there was a span of 14 bases. The CDR3 extends over 16 amino acids. Germline loops: CDR1 KGHSH, CDR2 LQKENI. The CDR3 sequence: CASSPETAIGTDTQYF. Here the CDR3 DNA reads TGTGCCAGCTCACCTGAGACTGCTATCGGCACAGATACGCAGTATTTT. Using reference TRBV18 and TRBJ2-3 for the parts outside the CDR3, the full variable domain is NAGVMQNPRHLVRRRGQEARLRCSPMKGHSHVYWYRQLPEEGLKFMVYLQKENIIDESGMPKERFSAEFPKEGPSILRIQQVVRGDSAAYFCASSPETAIGTDTQYFGPGTRLTVL.

This sequence joins TRBV7-2 and TRBJ2-6; possibly TRBD1 or TRBD2 for D (5 bases each). Looked up from germline, CDR1 is SGHTA and CDR2 is FQGNSA. V was clipped by 0 bases and J by 0 bases, with 18 bases between them. This CDR3 is 20 amino acids long. CDR3 protein: CASSLAKGTRKSSGANVLTF. The CDR3 region has the DNA TGTGCCAGCAGCTTAGCGAAGGGGACCAGAAAGAGCTCTGGGGCCAACGTCCTGACTTTC.

The CDR3 here is CASSSTGMETQYF. The CDR3 DNA follows: TGTGCCAGCAGCTCGACAGGGATGGAGACCCAGTACTTC. The V and J genes are TRBV7-2 and TRBJ2-5; TRBD1 agrees at 7 bases. Germline lookup yields CDR1 SGHTA and CDR2 FQGNSA. The V and J ends lost 4 bases and 5 bases, in that order; junction bases with no gene match: 4. CDR3 length: 13 amino acids.

The rearrangement uses TRBV27 and TRBJ2-3; D gene uncertain. The germline CDR1 and CDR2 sequences are MNHEY and SMNVEV (reference sequence). This CDR3 has 15 residues. The V and J ends lost 1 base and 0 bases respectively, with 8 bases between them. DNA of the CDR3: TGTGCCAGCAGTTTATTAAGTATAAGCACAGATACGCAGTATTTT. Residues: CASSLLSISTDTQYF.

The gene calls are TRBV2 and TRBJ2-5, with TRBD2 identical over 7 bases. Germline CDR1 reads SNHLY; CDR2 reads FYNNEI. V lost 6 bases and J lost 5; bases outside the gene matches: 3. The CDR3 spans 12 residues. The CDR3 DNA is TGTGCCAGCAGAGAGGGAGGGGAGACCCAGTACTTC. Translating it yields CASREGGETQYF.

The chain links TRBV25-1 to TRBJ2-1; D remains ambiguous. CDR3 size: 12 residues. CDR1 is MGHDK and CDR2 is SYGVNS in the germline V gene. Trimming left V 3 bases short and J 8 bases short, with 8 bases between. The CDR3, as DNA: TGTGCCAGCAGTGACTATGAGGATGAGCAGTTCTTC. Protein: CASSDYEDEQFF.

This sequence joins TRBV29-1 and TRBJ1-4; D perhaps matches TRBD1 (6 bases). V gave up 4 bases and J gave up 5 bases, with 11 bases separating them. The germline V gene encodes CDR1 SQVTM and CDR2 ANQGSEA. The length of the CDR3 is 13 residues. CDR3 sequence reads: CSVVGAENEKLFF. The CDR3 DNA follows: TGCAGCGTTGTGGGGGCGGAAAATGAAAAACTGTTTTTT.

The V call is TRBV28, the J call TRBJ2-6; possibly TRBD1 for D (5 bases). CDR3 length equals 16 residues. Trimming shortened V by 0 bases and J by 1 base, and 7 bases separated the two germline ends. Germline values: CDR1 MDHEN, CDR2 SYDVKM. CDR3 residues: CASSLWAGSGANVLTF. CDR3 bases: TGTGCCAGCAGTTTATGGGCAGGGTCTGGGGCCAACGTCCTGACTTTC.

Points on this clone: The sample contains more than one DNA sequence encoding this CDR3. V gene TRBV28 combines with J gene TRBJ1-2; no firm D call. CDR1 MDHEN and CDR2 SYDVKM come from the germline V gene. CDR3 length: 14 residues. Trimming shortened V by 3 bases and J by 0 bases, and 8 bases separated the two germline ends. This CDR3 is CASSLIGTNYGYTF. The CDR3 DNA reads TGTGCCAGCAGTTTGATAGGGACTAACTATGGCTACACCTTC.

The CDR3 coding sequence is TGTGCCAGCAGGAGGGTCGCATCCGGTCAGCCCCAGCATTTT. This encodes CASRRVASGQPQHF. The chain carries TRBV2 and TRBJ1-5; D remains unclear. Trimming took 6 bases from V and 6 from J, leaving 15 bases between them. The CDR3 extends over 14 amino acids. CDR1 is SNHLY, CDR2 FYNNEI, per germline.

This chain uses TRBV2 with TRBJ2-1; D uncertain. Trimming cost V 4 bases and J 0 bases, with 13 bases left between them. This CDR3 has 16 amino acids. Germline-derived CDR1 and CDR2 are SNHLY and FYNNEI. CDR3 DNA: TGTGCCAGCAGTGTGGCACCTCAGAGCTCCTACAATGAGCAGTTCTTC. This encodes CASSVAPQSSYNEQFF.

The chain couples TRBV10-1 to TRBJ2-1; 7 nucleotides align to TRBD2. This CDR3 contains 14 residues. V was clipped by 0 bases and J by 7 bases; unmatched bases: 3. Germline-derived CDR1 and CDR2 are WNHNN and SYGVQD (reference sequence). The CDR3: CASSESGGKNEQFF. The DNA of the CDR3 is TGCGCCAGCAGTGAGTCCGGGGGGAAAAATGAGCAGTTCTTC.

This clone was recorded only once. This chain connects TRBV19 to TRBJ2-3; D assignment may be TRBD1 or TRBD2 (5 bases each). Trimming shortened V by 3 bases and J by 1 base, and 8 bases separated the two germline ends. CDR1 and CDR2 from the germline V gene are LNHDA and SQIVND (reference sequence). The CDR3 has 14 residues. The CDR3 protein is CASSMGVRTDTQYF. CDR3 nucleotide sequence: TGTGCCAGTAGTATGGGGGTTCGCACAGATACGCAGTATTTT.

The rearrangement links TRBV28 to TRBJ2-5, with D possibly matching TRBD2 (6 bases). This CDR3 contains 16 residues. Between the trimmed V and J ends, which lost 4 bases and 0 bases, there was a span of 15 bases. In germline, CDR1 is MDHEN, CDR2 SYDVKM. CDR3 sequence reads: CASSSPTRRYQETQYF. The CDR3 DNA is TGTGCCAGCAGTTCCCCGACTAGGAGGTACCAAGAGACCCAGTACTTC.